The following is a T cell receptor (beta chain) sequence with its context. Antigen specificity is unknown. The CDR3 has 14 residues. The V and J ends lost 3 bases and 6 bases, in that order; junction bases with no gene match: 9. Germline CDR1 SGHRS, CDR2 YFSETQ. These data are taken from a study of CD8 T cells in ankylosing spondylitis. Points from the study as a whole: According to the report, clones linked to the disease were significantly enriched in matched synovial fluid samples taken from ankylosing spondylitis patients.

TCRdb fed the 5' RACE reads into MiXCR, producing one record per CDR3 protein. The sample shows some 95,000 distinct CDR3 sequences, around 10% of them seen only once. The chain recombines TRBV5-1 with TRBJ2-7; 7 nucleotides align to TRBD1. This clonotype was obtained from a male donor with ankylosing spondylitis or in good health (not recorded which). The sequencing input was blood, either unsorted or a sorted T cell fraction (not recorded which). The CDR3 nucleotides read TGCGCCAGCAGCTCCGGACAGGCTGGAGGCGAGCAGTACTTC. This sequence encodes CASSSGQAGGEQYF.